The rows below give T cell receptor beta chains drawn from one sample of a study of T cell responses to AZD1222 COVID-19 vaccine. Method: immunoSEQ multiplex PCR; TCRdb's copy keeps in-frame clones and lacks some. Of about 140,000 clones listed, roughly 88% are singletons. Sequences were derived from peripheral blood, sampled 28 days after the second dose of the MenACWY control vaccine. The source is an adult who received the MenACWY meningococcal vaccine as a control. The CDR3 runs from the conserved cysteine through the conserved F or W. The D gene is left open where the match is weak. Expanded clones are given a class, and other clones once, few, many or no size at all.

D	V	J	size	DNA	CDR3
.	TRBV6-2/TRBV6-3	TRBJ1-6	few	TGTGCCAGCAGTTACGGAGAGACACCCCTCCACTTT	CASSYGETPLHF
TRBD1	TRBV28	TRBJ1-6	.	TGTGCCAGCACCTCAGGCCCACGCCCGGGACAGGGGGATTCACCCCTCCACTTT	CASTSGPRPGQGDSPLHF
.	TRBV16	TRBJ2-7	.	TGTGCCAGCAGCGCGACAGGGAGGGAGTCCTACGAGCAGTACTTC	CASSATGRESYEQYF
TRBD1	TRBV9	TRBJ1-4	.	TGTGCCAGCAGCCCCCGGGACAGGGGTCATGAAAAACTGTTTTTT	CASSPRDRGHEKLFF
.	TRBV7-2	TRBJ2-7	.	TGTGCCAGCAGCTTAGGAAGGAGCTCCTACGAGCAGTACTTC	CASSLGRSSYEQYF
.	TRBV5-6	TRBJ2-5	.	TGTGCCAGCAGCTTGACAGGGGAGGGAGAGACCCAGTACTTC	CASSLTGEGETQYF
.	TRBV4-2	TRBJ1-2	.	TGTGCCAGCAGCCAAGATCTTAGGACCCATGGCTACACCTTC	CASSQDLRTHGYTF
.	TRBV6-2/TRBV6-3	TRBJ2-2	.	TGTGCCAGCAGTTACTCGAGACTTCTTTCCGGGGAGCTGTTTTTT	CASSYSRLLSGELFF
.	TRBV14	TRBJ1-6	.	TGTGCCAGCAGCCGGTTAGGGGAAGGTAATTCACCCCTCCACTTT	CASSRLGEGNSPLHF
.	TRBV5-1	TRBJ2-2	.	TGCGCCAGCAGCTGGGACATTCCCGGGGAGCTGTTTTTT	CASSWDIPGELFF